This entry features one T cell receptor beta chain sequence. Profiled with immunoSEQ multiplex PCR; TCRdb holds only in-frame clones, not every one. The table includes about 330,000 clones, more than 90% detected once. The data were taken from a study of blood T cell repertoires in COVID-19. The germline CDR1 and CDR2 sequences are KGHSH and LQKENI. V lost 1 base and J 2 bases, leaving 15 bases between the germline ends. This CDR3 comprises 17 residues. The sequence derives from a woman in her twenties or thirties who had recovered from COVID-19. Sequencing was carried out using PBMCs or T cells enriched from blood (not recorded which). The V gene is TRBV18, the J gene TRBJ1-5, with D uncertain. The CDR3 DNA is TGTGCCAGCTCACCACAAGAGGCCTTCGCGGGCAATCAGCCCCAGCATTTT. Translated, it gives CASSPQEAFAGNQPQHF.